One T cell receptor beta chain is described in this entry. Its antigen is currently unknown. V was shortened by 5 bases and J by 2 bases, with 7 bases between the two germline ends. The CDR3 extends over 11 amino acids. CDR1 is DFQATT and CDR2 is SNEGSKA in the germline V gene (reference sequence). This specimen comes from a study of blood T cells in healthy people across ages. The study, taken as a whole, reports: As age increased, TCR beta diversity per million T cells fell in a roughly linear fashion.

A sample-barcoded 5' primer and a J-beta primer mix were used in a second PCR of roughly 7 to 12 cycles. MiXCR was run by TCRdb on the 5' RACE reads, yielding one entry per CDR3 protein. Of hundreds of thousands of distinct CDR3 sequences in the sample, around 42% were seen once. Input material: blood. The source of this sequence is a man aged 60-69 years in good health. The gene calls are TRBV20-1 and TRBJ2-7, with D hard to call. CDR3 coding DNA: TGCAGTGCTCACAGCACCTACGAGCAGTACTTC. Translating gives CSAHSTYEQYF.